This T cell receptor beta chain was obtained from a study of T cells in Graves' hyperthyroidism and ophthalmopathy. Per germline, CDR1 SGHAT and CDR2 FQNNGV. The CDR3 runs 16 residues. The trim removed 4 bases at V and 8 bases at J, leaving 13 bases unmatched. RNA transcripts were the template for amplifying TCR beta CDR3 regions. The TCR CDR3 first-round RT-PCR relied on the HTBI primer set. TCRdb re-analysed the multiplex PCR reads in MiXCR, keeping a single row per CDR3 protein. This sample has about 740,000 distinct CDR3 sequences; about 15% occur once, and the top ten carry about 10%. This clonotype was detected ten times or more. Patients counted as stable if ophthalmopathy did not develop within 18 months. Clinicians diagnosed patients from clinical symptoms, serum thyroxine and TRAb, thyroid ultrasound and orbital computed tomography.

J is TRBJ2-4 and V is TRBV11-2, with 8 bases aligning to TRBD2. The source is a woman aged 18 to 35 with Graves' hyperthyroidism. Sequenced material: blood. The CDR3 DNA follows: TGTGCCAGCAGCTCCATCCGGGGTAGCGGGAAGTACATTCAGTACTTC. Its translation: CASSSIRGSGKYIQYF.